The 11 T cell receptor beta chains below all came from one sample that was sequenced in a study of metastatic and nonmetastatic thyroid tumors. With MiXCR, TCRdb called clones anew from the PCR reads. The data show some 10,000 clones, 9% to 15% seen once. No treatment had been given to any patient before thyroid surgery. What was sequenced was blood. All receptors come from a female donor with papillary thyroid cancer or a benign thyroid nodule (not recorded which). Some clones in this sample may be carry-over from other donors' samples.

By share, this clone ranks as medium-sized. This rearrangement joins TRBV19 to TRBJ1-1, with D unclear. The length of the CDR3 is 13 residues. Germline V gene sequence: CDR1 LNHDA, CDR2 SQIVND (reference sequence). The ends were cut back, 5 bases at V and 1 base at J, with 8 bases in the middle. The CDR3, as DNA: TGTGCCAGTAGTCTTCGGCCGAACACTGAAGCTTTCTTT. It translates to CASSLRPNTEAFF. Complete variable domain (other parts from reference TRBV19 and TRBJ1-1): DGGITQSPKYLFRKEGQNVTLSCEQNLNHDAMYWYRQDPGQGLRLIYYSQIVNDFQKGDIAEGYSVSREKKESFPLTVTSAQKNPTAFYLCASSLRPNTEAFFGQGTRLTVV.

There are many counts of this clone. CDR3 sequence (DNA): TGTGCCAGCAGCTTCCCTATAAGCACAGATACGCAGTATTTT. Its protein product is CASSFPISTDTQYF. The V and J genes are TRBV13 and TRBJ2-3; no clear D gene. CDR3 length: 14 residues. The V and J ends lost 3 bases and 0 bases respectively, with 7 bases between them. CDR1 is PRHDT, CDR2 FYEKMQ, per germline (reference sequence).

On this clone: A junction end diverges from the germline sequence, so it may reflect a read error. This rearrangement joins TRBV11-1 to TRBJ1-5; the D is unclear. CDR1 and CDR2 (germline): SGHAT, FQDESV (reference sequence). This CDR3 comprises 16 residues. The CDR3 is CASSPFSNSGNQTQHF. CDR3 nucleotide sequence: TGTGCCAGCAGCCCTTTCAGTAATTCGGGAAATCAGACCCAGCATTTT.

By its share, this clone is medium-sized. CDR3 protein: CASSLGTSGKEEQYF. CDR3 nucleotides: TGTGCCAGCAGCCTCGGGACTAGCGGGAAGGAGGAGCAGTACTTC. The J gene is TRBJ2-7, the V gene TRBV27; TRBD2 matches 13 bases. The germline gives CDR1 MNHEY, CDR2 SMNVEV (reference sequence). This CDR3 comprises 15 residues. Germline trimming cut 6 bases from V and 7 bases from J; bases unmatched to any gene: 9.

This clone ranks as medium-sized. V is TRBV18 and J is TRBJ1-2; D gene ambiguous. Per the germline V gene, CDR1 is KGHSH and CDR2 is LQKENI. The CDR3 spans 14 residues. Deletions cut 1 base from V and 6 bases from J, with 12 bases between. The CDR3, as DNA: TGTGCCAGCTCACCACTGCAAGGGAGGGATGGCTACACCTTC. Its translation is CASSPLQGRDGYTF.

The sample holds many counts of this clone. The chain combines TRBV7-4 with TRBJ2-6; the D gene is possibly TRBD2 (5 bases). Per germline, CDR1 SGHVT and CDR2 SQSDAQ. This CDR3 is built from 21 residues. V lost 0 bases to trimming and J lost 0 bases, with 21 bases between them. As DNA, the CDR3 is TGTGCCAGCAGCTTAGCTTACGAGGGTCGCCCTACATACTCTGGGGCCAACGTCCTGACTTTC. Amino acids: CASSLAYEGRPTYSGANVLTF.

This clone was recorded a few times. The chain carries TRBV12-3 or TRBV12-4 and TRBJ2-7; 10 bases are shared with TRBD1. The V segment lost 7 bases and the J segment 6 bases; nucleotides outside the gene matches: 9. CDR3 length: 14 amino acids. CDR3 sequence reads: CASTLGDRGLEQYF. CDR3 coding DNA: TGTGCCAGCACCCTAGGGGACAGGGGCCTCGAGCAGTACTTC.

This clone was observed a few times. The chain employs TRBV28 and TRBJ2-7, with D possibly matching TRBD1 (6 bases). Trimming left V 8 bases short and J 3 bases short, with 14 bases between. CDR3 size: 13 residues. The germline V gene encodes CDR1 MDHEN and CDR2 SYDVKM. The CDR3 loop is CASYDRSNYEQYF. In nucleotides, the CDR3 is TGTGCCAGCTACGACAGGTCCAACTACGAGCAGTACTTC. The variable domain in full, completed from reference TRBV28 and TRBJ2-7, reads DVKVTQSSRYLVKRTGEKVFLECVQDMDHENMFWYRQDPGLGLRLIYFSYDVKMKEKGDIPEGYSVSREKKERFSLILESASTNQTSMYLCASYDRSNYEQYFGPGTRLTVT.

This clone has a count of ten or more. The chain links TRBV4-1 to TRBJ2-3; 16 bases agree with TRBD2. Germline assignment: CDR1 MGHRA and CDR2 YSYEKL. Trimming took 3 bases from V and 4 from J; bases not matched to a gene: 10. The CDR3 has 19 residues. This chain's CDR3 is CASSQAGLAGGLAADTQYF. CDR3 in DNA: TGCGCCAGCAGCCAGGCGGGACTAGCGGGGGGGCTGGCGGCAGATACGCAGTATTTT.

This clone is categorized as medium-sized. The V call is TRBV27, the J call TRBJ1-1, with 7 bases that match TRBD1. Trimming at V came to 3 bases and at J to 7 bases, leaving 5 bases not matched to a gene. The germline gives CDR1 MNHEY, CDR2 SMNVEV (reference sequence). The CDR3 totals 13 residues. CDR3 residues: CASSLGGQVEAFF. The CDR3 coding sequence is TGTGCCAGCAGTTTGGGCGGACAGGTTGAAGCTTTCTTT.

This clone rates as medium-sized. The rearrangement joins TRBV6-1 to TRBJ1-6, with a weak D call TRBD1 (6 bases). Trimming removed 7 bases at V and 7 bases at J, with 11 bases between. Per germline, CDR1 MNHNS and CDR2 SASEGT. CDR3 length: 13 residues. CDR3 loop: CASTPRGNSPLHF. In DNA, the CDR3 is TGTGCCAGCACCCCAAGGGGGAATTCACCCCTCCACTTT.